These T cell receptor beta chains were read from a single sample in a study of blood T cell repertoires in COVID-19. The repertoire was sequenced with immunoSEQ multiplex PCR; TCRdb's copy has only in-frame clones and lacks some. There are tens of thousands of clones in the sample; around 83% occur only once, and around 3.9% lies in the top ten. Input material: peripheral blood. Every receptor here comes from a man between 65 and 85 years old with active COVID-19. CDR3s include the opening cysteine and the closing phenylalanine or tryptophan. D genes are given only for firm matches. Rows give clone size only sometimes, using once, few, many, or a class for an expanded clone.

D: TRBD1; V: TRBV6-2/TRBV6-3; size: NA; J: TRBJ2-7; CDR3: CASSTGTGGPYEQYF; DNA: TGTGCCAGCAGTACCGGGACAGGGGGGCCCTACGAGCAGTACTTC
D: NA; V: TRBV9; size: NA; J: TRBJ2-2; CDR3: CASSVPPGGTGELFF; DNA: TGTGCCAGCAGCGTCCCACCCGGGGGTACCGGGGAGCTGTTTTTT
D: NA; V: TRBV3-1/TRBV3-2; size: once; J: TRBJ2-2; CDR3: CASSQQRRSGELFF; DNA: TGTGCCAGCAGCCAGCAAAGGAGGTCCGGGGAGCTGTTTTTT
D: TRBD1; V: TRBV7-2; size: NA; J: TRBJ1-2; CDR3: CASSTTGGASYGYTF; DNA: TGTGCCAGCAGCACCACAGGGGGCGCCTCCTATGGCTACACCTTC
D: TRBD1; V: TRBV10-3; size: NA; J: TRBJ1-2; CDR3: CAISERPRGPNYGYTF; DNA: TGTGCCATCAGTGAGCGGCCCAGGGGGCCTAACTATGGCTACACCTTC
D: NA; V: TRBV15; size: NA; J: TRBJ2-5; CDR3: CATSRVGVRAEETQYF; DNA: TGTGCCACCAGCAGAGTGGGAGTTCGTGCCGAAGAGACCCAGTACTTC
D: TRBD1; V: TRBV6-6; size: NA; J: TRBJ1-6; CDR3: CASSYATGEKGSPLHF; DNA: TGTGCCAGCAGTTACGCCACAGGGGAGAAGGGTTCACCCCTCCACTTT
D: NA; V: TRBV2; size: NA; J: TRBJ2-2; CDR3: CASTLQAGANTGELFF; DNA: TGTGCCAGCACCCTCCAAGCAGGCGCGAACACCGGGGAGCTGTTTTTT
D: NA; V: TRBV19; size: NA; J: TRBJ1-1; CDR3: CASSTRVPNTEAFF; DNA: TGTGCCAGTAGTACCCGGGTCCCGAACACTGAAGCTTTCTTT
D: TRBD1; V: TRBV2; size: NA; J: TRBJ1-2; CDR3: CASRTGGGYGYTF; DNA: TGTGCCAGCCGGACAGGGGGCGGCTATGGCTACACCTTC
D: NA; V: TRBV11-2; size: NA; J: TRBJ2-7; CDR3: CASSSLALTYEQYF; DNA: TGTGCCAGCAGCTCCTTAGCCTTAACCTACGAGCAGTACTTC
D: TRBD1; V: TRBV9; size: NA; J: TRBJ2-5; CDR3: CASSQPGTGGGETQYF; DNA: TGTGCCAGCAGCCAGCCCGGGACAGGGGGCGGGGAGACCCAGTACTTC
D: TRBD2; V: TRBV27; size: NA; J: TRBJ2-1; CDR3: CASSPGLAGGPGNEQFF; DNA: TGTGCCAGCAGTCCGGGACTAGCGGGAGGGCCTGGCAATGAGCAGTTCTTC
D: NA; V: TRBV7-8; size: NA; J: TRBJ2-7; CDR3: CASRPRARGASSYEQYF; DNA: TGTGCCAGCAGACCCCGGGCCAGGGGAGCTAGCTCCTACGAGCAGTACTTC
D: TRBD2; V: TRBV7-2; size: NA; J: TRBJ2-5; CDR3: CASSPGGERSETQYF; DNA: TGTGCCAGCAGCCCGGGGGGGGAGAGGTCGGAGACCCAGTACTTC
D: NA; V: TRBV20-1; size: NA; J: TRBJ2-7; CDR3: CSASGTDREQYF; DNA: TGCAGTGCTAGTGGAACAGACAGGGAGCAGTACTTC
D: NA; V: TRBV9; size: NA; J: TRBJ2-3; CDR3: CASSVGAAGPNTDTQYF; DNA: TGTGCCAGCAGCGTAGGGGCGGCGGGACCAAACACAGATACGCAGTATTTT
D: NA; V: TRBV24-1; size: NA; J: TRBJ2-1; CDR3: CATSDLRVGEQFF; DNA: TGTGCCACCAGTGATTTACGGGTGGGTGAGCAGTTCTTC
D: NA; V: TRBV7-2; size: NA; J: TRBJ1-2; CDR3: CASSPGVGGYTF; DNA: TGTGCCAGCAGCCCCGGGGTGGGGGGCTACACCTTC
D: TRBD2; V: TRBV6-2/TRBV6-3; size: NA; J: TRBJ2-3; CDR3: CASSYGGTSETDTQYF; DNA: TGTGCCAGCAGTTATGGTGGGACTAGCGAAACAGATACGCAGTATTTT
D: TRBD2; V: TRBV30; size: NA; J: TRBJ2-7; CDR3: CAWTRLAGPYEQYF; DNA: TGTGCCTGGACCCGACTAGCGGGACCCTACGAGCAGTACTTC
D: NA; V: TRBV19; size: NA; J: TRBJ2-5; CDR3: CASSPGDSAETQYF; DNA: TGTGCCAGTAGTCCGGGAGATTCGGCGGAGACCCAGTACTTC
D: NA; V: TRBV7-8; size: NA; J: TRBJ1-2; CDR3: CASSLGRDYGYTF; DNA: TGTGCCAGCAGCTTAGGGAGGGACTATGGCTACACCTTC
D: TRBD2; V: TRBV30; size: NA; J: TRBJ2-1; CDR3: CAWSNLGLAVLVPTGNYNEQFF; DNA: TGTGCCTGGAGTAACCTCGGACTAGCGGTTCTTGTTCCGACGGGGAACTACAATGAGCAGTTCTTC
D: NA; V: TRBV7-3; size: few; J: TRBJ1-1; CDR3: CASSQQGNTEAFF; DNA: TGTGCCAGCAGCCAACAGGGGAACACTGAAGCTTTCTTT
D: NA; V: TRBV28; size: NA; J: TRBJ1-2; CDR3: CASSPPDTNYGYTF; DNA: TGTGCCAGCAGTCCTCCGGACACTAACTATGGCTACACCTTC
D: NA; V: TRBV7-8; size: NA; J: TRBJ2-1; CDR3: CASSQPGYNEQFF; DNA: TGTGCCAGCAGCCAACCGGGCTACAATGAGCAGTTCTTC
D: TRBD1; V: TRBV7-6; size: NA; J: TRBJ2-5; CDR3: CASSTLGGGETQYF; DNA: TGTGCCAGCAGCACACTAGGGGGCGGGGAGACCCAGTACTTC
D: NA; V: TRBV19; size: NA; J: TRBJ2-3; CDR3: CASHRDPTDTQYF; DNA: TGTGCCAGCCACAGGGACCCCACAGATACGCAGTATTTT
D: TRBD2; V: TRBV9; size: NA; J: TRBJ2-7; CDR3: CASSPQAGGYEQYF; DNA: TGTGCCAGCAGCCCCCAGGCGGGGGGCTACGAGCAGTACTTC
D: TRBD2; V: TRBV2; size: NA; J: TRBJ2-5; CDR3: CASSVKGRRGGETQYF; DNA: TGTGCCAGCAGTGTGAAGGGGCGCCGCGGGGGAGAGACCCAGTACTTC
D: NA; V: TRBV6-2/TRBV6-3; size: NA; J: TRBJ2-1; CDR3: CASSTGPNEQFF; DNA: TGTGCCAGCAGTACAGGGCCCAATGAGCAGTTCTTC
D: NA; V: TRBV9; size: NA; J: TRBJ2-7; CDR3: CASSEGVARGYEQYF; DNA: TGTGCCAGCAGCGAGGGGGTGGCCCGGGGCTACGAGCAGTACTTC
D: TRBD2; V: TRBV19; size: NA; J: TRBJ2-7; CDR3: CASSRGGQPGDEQYF; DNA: TGTGCCAGTAGTCGGGGGGGCCAGCCCGGGGACGAGCAGTACTTC
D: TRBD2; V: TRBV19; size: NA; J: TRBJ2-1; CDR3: CASSIRLAGEQFF; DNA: TGTGCCAGTAGTATCCGACTAGCGGGTGAGCAGTTCTTC
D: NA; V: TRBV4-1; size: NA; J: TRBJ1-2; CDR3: CASSPSPGNYGYTF; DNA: TGCGCCAGCAGCCCTAGTCCGGGGAACTATGGCTACACCTTC
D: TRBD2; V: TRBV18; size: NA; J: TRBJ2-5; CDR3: CASSRRTSGAGETQYF; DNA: TGTGCCAGCTCACGACGGACTAGCGGGGCCGGGGAGACCCAGTACTTC
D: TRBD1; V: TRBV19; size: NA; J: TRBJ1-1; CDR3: CASSSPSGGGGTEAFF; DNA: TGTGCCAGTAGTTCACCCTCAGGGGGCGGGGGCACTGAAGCTTTCTTT
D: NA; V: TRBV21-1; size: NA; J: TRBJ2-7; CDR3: CASSKSQWVAGPYEQYF; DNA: TGTGCCAGCAGCAAGTCCCAATGGGTAGCGGGCCCATACGAGCAGTACTTC
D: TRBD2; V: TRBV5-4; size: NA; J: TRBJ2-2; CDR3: CASSPGLAGVANTGELFF; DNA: TGTGCCAGCAGCCCCGGACTAGCGGGAGTCGCGAACACCGGGGAGCTGTTTTTT
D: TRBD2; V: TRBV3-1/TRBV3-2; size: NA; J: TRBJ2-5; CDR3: CASSPKGLAAQETQYF; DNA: TGTGCCAGCAGCCCCAAAGGACTAGCGGCCCAAGAGACCCAGTACTTC
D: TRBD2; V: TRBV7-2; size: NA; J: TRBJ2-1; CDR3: CASSLGGDYPGYEQFF; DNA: TGTGCCAGCAGCTTAGGGGGGGACTACCCGGGGTATGAGCAGTTCTTC
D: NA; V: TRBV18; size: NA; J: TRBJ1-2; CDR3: CASSPAGVNYGYTF; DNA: TGTGCCAGCTCACCGGCAGGCGTGAACTATGGCTACACCTTC
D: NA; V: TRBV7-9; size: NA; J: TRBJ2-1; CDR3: CASTRTRGEQFF; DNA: TGTGCCAGCACGAGGACCAGGGGAGAGCAGTTCTTC
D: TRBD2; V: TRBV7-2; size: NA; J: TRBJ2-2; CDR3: CASSPRLAGVGTGELFF; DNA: TGTGCCAGCAGCCCCCGACTAGCGGGAGTGGGCACCGGGGAGCTGTTTTTT
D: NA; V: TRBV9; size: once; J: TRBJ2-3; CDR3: CASSVGGAAGGDTQYF; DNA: TGTGCCAGCAGCGTAGGAGGAGCGGCAGGAGGGGATACGCAGTATTTT
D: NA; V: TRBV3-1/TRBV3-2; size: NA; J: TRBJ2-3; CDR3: CASSHPRQWDTQYF; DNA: TGTGCCAGCAGCCACCCCCGACAGTGGGATACGCAGTATTTT
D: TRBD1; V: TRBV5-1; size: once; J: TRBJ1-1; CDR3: CASSSTGWGTEAFF; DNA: TGCGCCAGCAGCTCGACAGGGTGGGGCACTGAAGCTTTCTTT
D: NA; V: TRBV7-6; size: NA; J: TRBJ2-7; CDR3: CASGGGTYEQYF; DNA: TGTGCCAGCGGAGGCGGGACCTACGAGCAGTACTTC
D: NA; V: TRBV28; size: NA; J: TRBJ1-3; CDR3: CASSLSGRRGEAIYF; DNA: TGTGCCAGCAGTTTATCCGGGCGGCGGGGAGAGGCCATATATTTT
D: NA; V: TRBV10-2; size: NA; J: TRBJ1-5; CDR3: CASRAGSNQPQHF; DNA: TGCGCCAGCCGGGCGGGTAGCAATCAGCCCCAGCATTTT
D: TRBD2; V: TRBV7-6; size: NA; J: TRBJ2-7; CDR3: CASSALAGGPLEQYF; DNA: TGTGCCAGCAGCGCCTTGGCGGGAGGGCCTCTCGAGCAGTACTTC